A single sample is the source of the 14 T cell receptor beta chains below, sequenced in a study of PD-L1 blockade in urothelial cancer. TCRdb keeps only in-frame clones here, not all; method: immunoSEQ multiplex PCR. The profile shows roughly 43,000 clones, 81% of them singletons. The source material was PBMCs, sampled around atezolizumab (anti-PD-L1) treatment. These receptors came from a man between 65 and 85 years old with urothelial cancer.

The chain joins TRBV9 to TRBJ2-5; TRBD2 aligns across 10 bases. The CDR3 sequence is 18 residues long. Germline CDR1 SGDLS, CDR2 YYNGEE. V dropped 0 bases and J dropped 4; count of bases not matched to a gene: 12. CDR3 region: CASSVGAGGPIRGETQYF. As DNA, the CDR3 is TGTGCCAGCAGCGTAGGAGCGGGAGGGCCTATTCGAGGAGAGACCCAGTACTTC. Looking up the rest from reference TRBV9 and TRBJ2-5 gives the full variable domain: DSGVTQTPKHLITATGQRVTLRCSPRSGDLSVYWYQQSLDQGLQFLIQYYNGEERAKGNILERFSAQQFPDLHSELNLSSLELGDSALYFCASSVGAGGPIRGETQYFGPGTRLLVL.

Only a few counts were recorded for this clone. DNA for the CDR3: TGTGCCAGTAGTATGCAGGGACAAACCGGGGAGCTGTTTTTT. This sequence encodes CASSMQGQTGELFF. The V gene is TRBV19, the J gene TRBJ2-2; possibly TRBD1 for D (6 bases). Trimming took off 3 bases at V and 5 bases at J, with 10 bases between the two ends. The germline gives CDR1 LNHDA, CDR2 SQIVND (reference sequence). There are 14 residues in the CDR3.

CDR3 in DNA: TGTGCAAGTCGCCGAGGACAGCCTTTCGGTGAAGCTTTCTTT. It codes for CASRRGQPFGEAFF. V is TRBV12-2 and J is TRBJ1-1; the table's D call of TRBD1 was not tested on the DNA. TRBV12-2 is described as a pseudogene. The CDR3 is 14 residues long.

The chain is built from TRBV28 and TRBJ1-1; 7 nucleotides line up with TRBD1. The CDR3 runs 14 residues. The germline CDR1 and CDR2 sequences are MDHEN and SYDVKM. V was clipped by 2 bases and J by 4 bases; unmatched bases: 4. In nucleotides, the CDR3 is TGTGCCAGCAGTTTAACAGGGGCCGCCACTGAAGCTTTCTTT. This encodes CASSLTGAATEAFF.

The chain carries TRBV30 and TRBJ2-1, with D perhaps TRBD1 (6 bases). The V end was cut by 4 bases, the J end by 0 bases, with 10 bases between. The CDR3 length is 14 residues. Per the germline V gene, CDR1 is GTSNPN and CDR2 is SVGIG (reference sequence). The CDR3 region has the DNA TGTGCCTGGAAGGGGGTACCCTCCTACAATGAGCAGTTCTTC. This codes for CAWKGVPSYNEQFF.

Here the CDR3 DNA reads TGTGCCAGCAGTTTACTCGGGGAACGCTACGAGCAGTACTTC. Translation gives CASSLLGERYEQYF. The chain employs TRBV28 and TRBJ2-7; weak D call: TRBD2 (5 bases). In germline, CDR1 is MDHEN, CDR2 SYDVKM. The germline V and J ends were trimmed by 2 bases and 3 bases, with 11 bases remaining between them. The length of the CDR3 is 14 residues.

This clone was counted between two and nine times. The chain recombines TRBV4-3 with TRBJ1-3; TRBD1 matches at 8 bases. In germline, CDR1 is LGHNA, CDR2 YSLEER. With 0 bases clipped from V and 0 bases from J, the junction kept 13 bases outside the gene matches. The CDR3 consists of 20 residues. CDR3 bases: TGCGCCAGCAGCCAAGATATTTTAGGTCTCAGGGGGCCCTCTGGAAACACCATATATTTT. As protein: CASSQDILGLRGPSGNTIYF.

A single count supports this clone. The chain has TRBV27 and TRBJ2-1; D possibly corresponds to TRBD2 (6 bases). V lost 1 base and J 2 bases, leaving 12 bases between the germline ends. The CDR3 runs to 16 residues. Per the germline V gene, CDR1 is MNHEY and CDR2 is SMNVEV (reference sequence). This CDR3 reads CASSLLASAPYNEQFF. For the CDR3, the DNA is TGTGCCAGCAGTTTATTGGCTAGCGCCCCCTACAATGAGCAGTTCTTC.

This clone has more than one count but fewer than ten. The CDR3 loop is CASKEASNQPQHF. CDR3 nucleotide sequence: TGTGCCAGCAAAGAGGCTAGCAATCAGCCCCAGCATTTT. The gene calls are TRBV27 and TRBJ1-5; D gene uncertain. Trimming cost V 7 bases and J 0 bases, with 7 bases left between them. Germline-derived CDR1 and CDR2 are MNHEY and SMNVEV (reference sequence). CDR3 size: 13 residues.

The rearrangement uses TRBV30 and TRBJ2-5, with 7 bases lining up with TRBD1. Germline CDR1 GTSNPN, CDR2 SVGIG (reference sequence). The CDR3 extends over 21 amino acids. V gave up 7 bases and J gave up 2 bases; unmatched junction bases: 31. The CDR3 DNA reads as TGTGCCTTCCTGCCGTGGGACAGACTTCCGAATACCAACTTACAGCAAGAGACCCAGTACTTC. It translates to CAFLPWDRLPNTNLQQETQYF. Full variable domain (outside the CDR3, taken from reference TRBV30 and TRBJ2-5): SQTIHQWPATLVQPVGSPLSLECTVEGTSNPNLYWYRQAAGRGLQLLFYSVGIGQISSEVPQNLSASRPQDRQFILSSKKLLLSDSGFYLCAFLPWDRLPNTNLQQETQYFGPGTRLLVL.

The V gene is TRBV9, the J gene TRBJ1-2; D not certain. The CDR3 extends over 13 amino acids. With 2 bases removed from V and 6 bases from J, the gap between germline ends came to 11 bases. Germline CDR1 reads SGDLS; CDR2 reads YYNGEE. CDR3 bases: TGTGCCAGCAGCGTGAGGACCGGGGATGGCTACACCTTC. Amino acids: CASSVRTGDGYTF.

This clone has a single count. Written as DNA, the CDR3 is TGTGCCAGCAGCTTAAACGAGGCCGGGGAGCTGTTTTTT. This translates into CASSLNEAGELFF. This chain joins TRBV7-3 and TRBJ2-2; D gene ambiguous. CDR1 is SGHTA and CDR2 is FQGTGA in the germline V gene. V shed 1 base and J shed 6 bases, with 6 bases lying between them. CDR3 length: 13 residues.

This clone was observed a few times. The genes are TRBV5-6 and TRBJ1-5; a weak D match, TRBD1 (5 bases). Germline V gene sequence: CDR1 SGHDT, CDR2 YYEEEE. This CDR3 has 16 residues. Trimming removed 4 bases at V and 3 bases at J, with 17 bases between. The CDR3 DNA follows: TGTGCCAGCAGCAACCTCGGGCGGGGGTCCAATCAGCCCCAGCATTTT. Translation gives CASSNLGRGSNQPQHF.

This clone was counted a single time. The V call is TRBV6-4, the J call TRBJ2-3; tentative D call: TRBD1 (6 bases). Germline CDR1 is MRHNA and CDR2 is SNTAGT. Trimming stripped 3 bases from V and 0 bases from J, with 7 bases between. This CDR3 region has 14 residues. CDR3 DNA sequence: TGTGCCAGCAGTGATAGGGGGAGCACAGATACGCAGTATTTT. Translation: CASSDRGSTDTQYF.